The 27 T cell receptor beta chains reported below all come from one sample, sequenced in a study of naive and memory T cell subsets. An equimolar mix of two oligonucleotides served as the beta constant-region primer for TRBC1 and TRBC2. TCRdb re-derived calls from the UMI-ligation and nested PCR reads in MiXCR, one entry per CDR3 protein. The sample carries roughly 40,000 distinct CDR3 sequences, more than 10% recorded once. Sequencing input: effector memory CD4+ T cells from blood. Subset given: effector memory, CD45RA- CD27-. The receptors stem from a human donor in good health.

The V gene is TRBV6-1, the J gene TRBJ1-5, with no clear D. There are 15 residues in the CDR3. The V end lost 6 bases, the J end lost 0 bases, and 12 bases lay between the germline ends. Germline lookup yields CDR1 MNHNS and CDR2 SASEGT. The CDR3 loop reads CASRSYGNSNQPQHF. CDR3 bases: TGTGCCAGCAGGTCCTACGGCAATAGCAATCAGCCCCAGCATTTT.

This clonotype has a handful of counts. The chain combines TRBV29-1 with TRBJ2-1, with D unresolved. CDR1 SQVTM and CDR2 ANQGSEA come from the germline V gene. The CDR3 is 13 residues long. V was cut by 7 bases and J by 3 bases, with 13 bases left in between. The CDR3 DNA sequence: TGCAGCGCTTTCAAGCGCGACTACAATGAGCAGTTCTTC. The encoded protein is CSAFKRDYNEQFF.

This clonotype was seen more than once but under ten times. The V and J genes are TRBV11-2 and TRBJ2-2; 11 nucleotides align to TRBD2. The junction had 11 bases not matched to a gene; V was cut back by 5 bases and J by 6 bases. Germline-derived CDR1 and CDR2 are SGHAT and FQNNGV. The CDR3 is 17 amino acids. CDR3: CASSPYTSGSSPGELFF. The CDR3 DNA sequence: TGTGCCAGCAGCCCATATACTAGCGGGAGTAGCCCCGGGGAGCTGTTTTTT.

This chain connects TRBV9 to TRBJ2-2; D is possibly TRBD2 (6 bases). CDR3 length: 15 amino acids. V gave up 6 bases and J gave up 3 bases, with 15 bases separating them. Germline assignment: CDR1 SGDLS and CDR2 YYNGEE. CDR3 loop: CASMEGSGYTGELFF. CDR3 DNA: TGTGCCAGCATGGAGGGTAGCGGCTACACCGGGGAGCTGTTTTTT.

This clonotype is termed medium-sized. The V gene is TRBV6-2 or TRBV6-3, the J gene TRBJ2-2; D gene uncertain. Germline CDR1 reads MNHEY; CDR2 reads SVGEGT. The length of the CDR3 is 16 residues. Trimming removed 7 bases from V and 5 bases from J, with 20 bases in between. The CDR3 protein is CASTTGEGRWTGELFF. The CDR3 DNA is TGTGCCAGCACCACTGGGGAAGGGCGATGGACCGGGGAGCTGTTTTTT.

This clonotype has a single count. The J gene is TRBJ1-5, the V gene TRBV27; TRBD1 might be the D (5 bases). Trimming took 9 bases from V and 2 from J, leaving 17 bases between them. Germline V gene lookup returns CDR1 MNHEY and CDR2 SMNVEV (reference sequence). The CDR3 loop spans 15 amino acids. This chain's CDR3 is CASQGFYGGNQPQHF. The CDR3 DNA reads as TGTGCCAGTCAGGGTTTTTATGGGGGCAATCAGCCCCAGCATTTT.

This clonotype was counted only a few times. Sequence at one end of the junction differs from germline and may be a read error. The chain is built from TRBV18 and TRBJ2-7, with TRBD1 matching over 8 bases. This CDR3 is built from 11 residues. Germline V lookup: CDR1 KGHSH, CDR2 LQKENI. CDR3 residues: CASSLRDRSLF. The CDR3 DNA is TGTGCCAGCTCACTCCGGGACAGGAGTTTATTT.

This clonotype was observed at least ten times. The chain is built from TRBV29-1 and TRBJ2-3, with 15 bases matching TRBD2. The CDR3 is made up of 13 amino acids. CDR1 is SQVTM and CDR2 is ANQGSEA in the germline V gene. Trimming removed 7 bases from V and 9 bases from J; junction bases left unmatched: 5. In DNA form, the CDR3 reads TGCAGCGCCCTGGGACTAGCGGGAGGAACGCAGTATTTT. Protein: CSALGLAGGTQYF.

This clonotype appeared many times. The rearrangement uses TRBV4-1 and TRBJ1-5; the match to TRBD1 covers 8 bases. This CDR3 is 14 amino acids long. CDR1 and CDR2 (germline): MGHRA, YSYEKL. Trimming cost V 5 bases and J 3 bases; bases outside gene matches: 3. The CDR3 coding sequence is TGCGCCAGCAGCGCGGGACAGGTCAATCAGCCCCAGCATTTT. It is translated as CASSAGQVNQPQHF.

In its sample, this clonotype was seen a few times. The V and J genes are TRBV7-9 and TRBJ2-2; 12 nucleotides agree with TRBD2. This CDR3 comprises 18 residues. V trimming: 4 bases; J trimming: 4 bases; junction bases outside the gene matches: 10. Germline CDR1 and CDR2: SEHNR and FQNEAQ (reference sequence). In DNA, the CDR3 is TGTGCCAGCAGCTCCCGTCTAGCGGGAGGGCATGGCACCGGGGAGCTGTTTTTT. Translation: CASSSRLAGGHGTGELFF.

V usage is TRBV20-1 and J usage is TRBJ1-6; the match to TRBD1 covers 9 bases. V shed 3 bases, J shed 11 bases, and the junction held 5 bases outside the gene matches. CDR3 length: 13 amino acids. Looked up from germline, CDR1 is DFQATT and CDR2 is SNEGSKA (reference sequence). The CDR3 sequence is CSARGQGLAPLHF. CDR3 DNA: TGCAGTGCTAGGGGACAGGGTTTGGCACCCCTCCACTTT.

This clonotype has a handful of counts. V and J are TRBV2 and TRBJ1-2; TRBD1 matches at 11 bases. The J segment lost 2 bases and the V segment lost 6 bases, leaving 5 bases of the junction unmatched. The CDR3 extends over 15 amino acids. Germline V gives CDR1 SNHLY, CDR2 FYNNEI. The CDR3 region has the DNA TGTGCCAGCAGGGGACAGGGGGTGGTGAACTATGGCTACACCTTC. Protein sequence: CASRGQGVVNYGYTF.

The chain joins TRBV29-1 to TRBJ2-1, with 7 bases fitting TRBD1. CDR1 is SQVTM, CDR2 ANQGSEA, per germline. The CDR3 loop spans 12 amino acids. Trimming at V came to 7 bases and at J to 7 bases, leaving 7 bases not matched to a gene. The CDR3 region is CSATGVTNEQFF. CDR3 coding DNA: TGCAGCGCTACAGGGGTTACTAATGAGCAGTTCTTC.

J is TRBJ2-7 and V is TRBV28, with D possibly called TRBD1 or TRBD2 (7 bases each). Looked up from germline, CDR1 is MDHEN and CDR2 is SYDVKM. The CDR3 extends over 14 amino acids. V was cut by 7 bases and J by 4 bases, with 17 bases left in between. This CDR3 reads CASKGSGGGYEQYF. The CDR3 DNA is TGTGCCAGCAAAGGCTCAGGGGGGGGTTACGAGCAGTACTTC.

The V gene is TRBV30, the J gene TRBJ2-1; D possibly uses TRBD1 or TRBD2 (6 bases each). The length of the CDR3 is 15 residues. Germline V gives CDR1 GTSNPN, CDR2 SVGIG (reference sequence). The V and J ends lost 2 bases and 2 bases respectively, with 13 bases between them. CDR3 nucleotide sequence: TGTGCCTGGAGTCCCCGGGGGCTCCCCTACAATGAGCAGTTCTTC. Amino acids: CAWSPRGLPYNEQFF.

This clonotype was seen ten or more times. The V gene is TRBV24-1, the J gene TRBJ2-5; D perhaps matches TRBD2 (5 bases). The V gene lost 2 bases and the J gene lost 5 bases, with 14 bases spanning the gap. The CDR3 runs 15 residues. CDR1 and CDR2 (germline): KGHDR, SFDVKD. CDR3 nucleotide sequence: TGTGCCACCAGTGATTCGTGGACGGGGTTGGAGACCCAGTACTTC. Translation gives CATSDSWTGLETQYF.

The DNA for the CDR3 is TGCAGTGCAAGGACTAGCGGGAGGAGCTCCTACGAGCAGTACTTC. Encoded protein: CSARTSGRSSYEQYF. The chain recombines TRBV20-1 with TRBJ2-7, with 14 bases that match TRBD2. Germline values: CDR1 DFQATT, CDR2 SNEGSKA (reference sequence). The CDR3 length is 15 residues. V was pared by 6 bases and J by 0 bases, with 4 bases of the junction left unmatched.

The CDR3 sequence: CASSLASAREQYF. CDR3 coding DNA: TGCGCCAGCAGCTTGGCGTCAGCTCGAGAGCAGTACTTC. The rearrangement links TRBV5-1 to TRBJ2-7; no clear D. CDR1 is SGHRS and CDR2 is YFSETQ in the germline V gene. The ends were cut back, 0 bases at V and 7 bases at J, with 11 bases in the middle. The CDR3 has 13 residues.

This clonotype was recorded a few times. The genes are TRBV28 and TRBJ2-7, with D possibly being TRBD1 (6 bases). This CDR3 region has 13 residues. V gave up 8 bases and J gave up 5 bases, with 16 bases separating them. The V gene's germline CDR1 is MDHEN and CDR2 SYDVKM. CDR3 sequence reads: CASEGTTVDEQYF. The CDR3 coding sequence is TGTGCCAGCGAGGGGACAACCGTCGACGAGCAGTACTTC.

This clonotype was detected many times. In nucleotides, the CDR3 is TGTGCCAGCAGACGGACAGGGTACACCTACGAGCAGTACTTC. This gives the protein CASRRTGYTYEQYF. The gene calls are TRBV2 and TRBJ2-7; TRBD1 matches 8 bases. V gave up 6 bases and J gave up 2 bases; unmatched junction bases: 6. Germline CDR1 is SNHLY and CDR2 is FYNNEI. The CDR3 consists of 14 residues.

The DNA of the CDR3 is TGTGCCAGCAGTTTACAGGCTCTTGGGACAGATACGCAGTATTTT. Translating gives CASSLQALGTDTQYF. V gene TRBV12-3 or TRBV12-4 combines with J gene TRBJ2-3; D call uncertain. V was clipped by 2 bases and J by 3 bases, with 12 bases between them. The CDR3 sequence is 15 residues long.

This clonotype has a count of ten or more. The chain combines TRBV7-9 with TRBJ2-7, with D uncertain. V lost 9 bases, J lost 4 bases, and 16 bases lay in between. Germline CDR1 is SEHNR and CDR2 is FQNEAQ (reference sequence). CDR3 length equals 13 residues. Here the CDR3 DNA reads TGTGCCAGACTACTTGTGGATTCGTACGAGCAGTACTTC. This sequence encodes CARLLVDSYEQYF.

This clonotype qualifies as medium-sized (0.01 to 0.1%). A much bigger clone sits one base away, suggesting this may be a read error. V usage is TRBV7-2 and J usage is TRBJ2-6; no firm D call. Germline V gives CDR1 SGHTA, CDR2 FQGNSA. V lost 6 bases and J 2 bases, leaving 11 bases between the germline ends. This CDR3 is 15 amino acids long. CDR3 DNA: TGTGCCAGCAGTTCGCTTGGGGCTGGGGCCAACGTCCTGACTTTC. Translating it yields CASSSLGAGANVLTF. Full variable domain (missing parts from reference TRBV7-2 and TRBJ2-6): GAGVSQSPSNKVTEKGKDVELRCDPISGHTALYWYRQSLGQGLEFLIYFQGNSAPDKSGLPSDRFSAERTGGSVSTLTIQRTQQEDSAVYLCASSSLGAGANVLTFGAGSRLTVL.

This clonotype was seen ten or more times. The CDR3 nucleotides are TGCAGTGCTAGCGACGGGGTCACCGGGGAGCTGTTTTTT. This sequence encodes CSASDGVTGELFF. V usage is TRBV20-1 and J usage is TRBJ2-2, with D maybe TRBD2 (5 bases). V was cut by 3 bases and J by 4 bases, with 9 bases left in between. The CDR3 is 13 residues long. The germline CDR1 and CDR2 sequences are DFQATT and SNEGSKA (reference sequence).

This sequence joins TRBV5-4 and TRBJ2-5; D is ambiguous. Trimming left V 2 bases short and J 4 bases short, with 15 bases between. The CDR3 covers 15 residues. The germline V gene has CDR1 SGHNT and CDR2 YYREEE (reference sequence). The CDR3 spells CASSLSTGSGETQYF. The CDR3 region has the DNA TGTGCCAGCAGCTTAAGTACCGGGTCTGGAGAGACCCAGTACTTC.

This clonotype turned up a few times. The CDR3 sequence: CAISDGTSGREVQYF. DNA of the CDR3: TGTGCCATCAGTGACGGGACTAGCGGGAGGGAGGTGCAGTACTTC. This chain connects TRBV10-3 to TRBJ2-7; TRBD2 aligns across 16 bases. The CDR3 is 15 amino acids. Trimming removed 3 bases from V and 9 bases from J; junction bases left unmatched: 5. Germline V gene sequence: CDR1 ENHRY, CDR2 SYGVKD.

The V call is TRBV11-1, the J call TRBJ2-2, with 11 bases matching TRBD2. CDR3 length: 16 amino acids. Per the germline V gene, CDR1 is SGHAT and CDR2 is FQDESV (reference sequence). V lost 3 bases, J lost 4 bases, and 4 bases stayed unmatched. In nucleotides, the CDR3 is TGTGCCAGCAGCTTTTCCGGACTAGCGGGCACCGGGGAGCTGTTTTTT. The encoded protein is CASSFSGLAGTGELFF.